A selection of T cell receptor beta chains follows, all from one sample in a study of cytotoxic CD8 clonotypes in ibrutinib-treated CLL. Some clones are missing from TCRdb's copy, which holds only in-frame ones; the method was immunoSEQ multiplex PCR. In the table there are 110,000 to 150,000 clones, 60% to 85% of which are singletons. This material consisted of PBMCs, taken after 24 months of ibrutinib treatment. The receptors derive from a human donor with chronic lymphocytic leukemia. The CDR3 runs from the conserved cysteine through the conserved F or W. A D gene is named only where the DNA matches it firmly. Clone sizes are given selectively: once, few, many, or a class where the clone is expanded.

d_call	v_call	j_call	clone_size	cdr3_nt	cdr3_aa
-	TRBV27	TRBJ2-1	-	TGTGCCAGCAGCCCCCCAGCCCTTCCCCCCCACAATGAGCAGTTCTTC	CASSPPALPPHNEQFF
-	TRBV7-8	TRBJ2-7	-	TGTGCCAGCAGCTCCCAGTGGGAGCAGTACTTC	CASSSQWEQYF
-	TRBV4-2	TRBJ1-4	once	TGTGCCAGCAGCCAAGGAGGGGAGGGAACTAATGAAAAACTGTTTTTT	CASSQGGEGTNEKLFF
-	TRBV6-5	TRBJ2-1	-	TGTGCCAGCACGGATCCGGGGGTCCCCTACAATGAGCAGTTCTTC	CASTDPGVPYNEQFF
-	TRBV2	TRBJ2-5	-	TGTGCCAGCAGCCCCCAAGGACTGATCTCCGAGACCCAGTACTTC	CASSPQGLISETQYF
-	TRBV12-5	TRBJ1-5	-	TGTGCTAGTGGTTTGCTCCGGGAGCTAAATCAGCCCCAGCATTTT	CASGLLRELNQPQHF
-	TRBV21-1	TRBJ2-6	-	TGTGCCAGCAGCAAAGGGGGGTTTTCTGGGGCCAACGTCCTGACTTTC	CASSKGGFSGANVLTF
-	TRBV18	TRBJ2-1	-	TGTGCCAGCTCACGAGGACAGGGAGGGGCCAATGAGCAGTTCTTC	CASSRGQGGANEQFF
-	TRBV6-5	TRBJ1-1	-	TGTGCCAGCTCCTTGGGGGTAGGGAGCACTGAAGCTTTCTTT	CASSLGVGSTEAFF
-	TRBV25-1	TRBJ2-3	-	TGTGCCAGCAGCCGGCAACACACAGATACGCAGTATTTT	CASSRQHTDTQYF
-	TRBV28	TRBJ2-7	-	TGTGCCAGCAGTTTAGCAGGTTCCGTATTCGGGCAGTACTTC	CASSLAGSVFGQYF
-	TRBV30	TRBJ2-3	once	TGTGCCTGGACCTCAGGGGCCCAAAACACAGATACGCAGTATTTT	CAWTSGAQNTDTQYF
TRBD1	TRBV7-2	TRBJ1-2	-	TGTGCCAGCAGCAGACAGGGGAATGGCTACACCTTC	CASSRQGNGYTF
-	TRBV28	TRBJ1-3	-	TGTGCCAGCACCCCCGGGGGCAGCCTTCACTCTGGAAACACCATATATTTT	CASTPGGSLHSGNTIYF
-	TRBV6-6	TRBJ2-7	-	TGTGCCAGCAGGGGCGGGTACGAGCAGTACTTC	CASRGGYEQYF
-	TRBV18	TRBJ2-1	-	TGTGCCAGCTCACCAGGGACTCAGGGACTCGCGGAGCAGTTCTTC	CASSPGTQGLAEQFF
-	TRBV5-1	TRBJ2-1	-	TGCGCCAGCAGGGGGTCCTCCTACAATGAGCAGTTCTTC	CASRGSSYNEQFF
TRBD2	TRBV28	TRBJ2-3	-	TGTGCCAGCAGGGGTAGCGGGGGGACTAGCACAGATACGCAGTATTTT	CASRGSGGTSTDTQYF
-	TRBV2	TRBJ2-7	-	TGTGCCAGCCACCCCCAACCCTACGAGCAGTACTTC	CASHPQPYEQYF
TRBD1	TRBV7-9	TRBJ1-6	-	TGTGCCAGCAGCCCGGGACAGGCTAATTCACCCCTCCACTTT	CASSPGQANSPLHF
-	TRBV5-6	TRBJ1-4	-	TGTGCCAGCAGCTTGGAGTTAGGGGGAGGACAAGAAAAACTGTTTTTT	CASSLELGGGQEKLFF
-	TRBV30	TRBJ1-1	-	TGTGCCTGGGCCCCGGGGGACACTGAAGCTTTCTTT	CAWAPGDTEAFF
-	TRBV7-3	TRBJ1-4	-	TGTGCCAGCAGCTTAGCCCGGGCTGCTAATGAAAAACTGTTTTTT	CASSLARAANEKLFF
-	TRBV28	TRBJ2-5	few	TGTGCCAGCAGCCCACATGGGGTGAGGGGTATACGGGAGACCCAGTACTTC	CASSPHGVRGIRETQYF
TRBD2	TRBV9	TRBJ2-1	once	TGTGCCAGCAACCCGCTTTTGGCTAGCGGGAGCAATGAGCAGTTCTTC	CASNPLLASGSNEQFF
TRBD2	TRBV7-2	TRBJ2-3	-	TGTGCCAGCAGCCCCCGGGGGGGCGGGGATACGCAGTATTTT	CASSPRGGGDTQYF
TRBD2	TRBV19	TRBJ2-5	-	TGTGCCAGTAGTATGTGGGGGGGGACCCAGTACTTC	CASSMWGGTQYF
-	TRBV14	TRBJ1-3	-	TGTGCCAGCAGCCAGACCCCTTGGGGCACCATATATTTT	CASSQTPWGTIYF
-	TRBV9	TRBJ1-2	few	TGTGCCAGCAGCCCCGATCAGGGTACCTATGGCTACACCTTC	CASSPDQGTYGYTF
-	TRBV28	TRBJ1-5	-	TGTGCCAGCAGTTCGAGTCGGCCCCAGCATTTT	CASSSSRPQHF
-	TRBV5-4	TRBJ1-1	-	TGTGCCAGCAGCTTGGGTTGGGGAAACACTGAAGCTTTCTTT	CASSLGWGNTEAFF
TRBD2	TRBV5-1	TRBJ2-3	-	TGCGCCAGCAGCTTGGGAAGCGGGGGGACTAGCACAGATACGCAGTATTTT	CASSLGSGGTSTDTQYF
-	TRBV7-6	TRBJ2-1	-	TGTGCCAGCAGCTTATCCCAGGGTGGGAGTTACAATGAGCAGTTCTTC	CASSLSQGGSYNEQFF
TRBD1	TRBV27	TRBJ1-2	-	TGTGCCAGCGGGACAGGGGTCGGCTACACCTTC	CASGTGVGYTF
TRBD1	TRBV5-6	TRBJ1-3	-	TGTGCCAGCAACTCCGACAGGGACGCTGGAAACACCATATATTTT	CASNSDRDAGNTIYF
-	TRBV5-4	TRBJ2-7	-	TGTGCCAGCAGCCAGAGTCAAGCTCGGGGCGAGCAGTACTTC	CASSQSQARGEQYF
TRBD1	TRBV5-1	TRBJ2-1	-	TGCGCCAGCAGCTTGGGGACAGGGGGCTACAATGAGCAGTTCTTC	CASSLGTGGYNEQFF
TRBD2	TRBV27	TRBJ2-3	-	TGTGCCAGCACGGGACTAGCGGGGAGCACAGATACGCAGTATTTT	CASTGLAGSTDTQYF
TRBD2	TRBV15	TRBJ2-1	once	TGTGCCACCAGCCTCGGGGGACCCGGTCTAGCGGGAGGGAATGAGCAGTTCTTC	CATSLGGPGLAGGNEQFF
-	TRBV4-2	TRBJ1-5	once	TGTGCCAGCAGCCAGGGGCCGGACAGCCTTAATCAGCCCCAGCATTTT	CASSQGPDSLNQPQHF
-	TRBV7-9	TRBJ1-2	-	TGTGCCAGCAGCCCCGGGGAGCTCCTTGGCTATGGCTACACCTTC	CASSPGELLGYGYTF